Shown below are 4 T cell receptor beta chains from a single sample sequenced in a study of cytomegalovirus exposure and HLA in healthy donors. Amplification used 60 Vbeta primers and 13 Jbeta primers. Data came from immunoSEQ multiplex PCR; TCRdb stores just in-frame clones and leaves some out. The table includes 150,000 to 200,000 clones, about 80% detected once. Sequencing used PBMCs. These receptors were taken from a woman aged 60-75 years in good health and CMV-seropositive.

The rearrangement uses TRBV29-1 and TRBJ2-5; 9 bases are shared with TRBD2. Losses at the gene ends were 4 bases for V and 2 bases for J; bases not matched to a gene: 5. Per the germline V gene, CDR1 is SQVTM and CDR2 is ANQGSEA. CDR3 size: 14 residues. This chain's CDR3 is CSVGSGGQQETQYF. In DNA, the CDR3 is TGCAGCGTTGGTAGCGGGGGCCAACAAGAGACCCAGTACTTC.

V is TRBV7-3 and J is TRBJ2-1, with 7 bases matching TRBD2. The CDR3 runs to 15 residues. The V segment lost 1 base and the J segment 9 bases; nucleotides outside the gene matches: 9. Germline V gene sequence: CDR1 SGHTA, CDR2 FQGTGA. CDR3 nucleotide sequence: TGTGCCAGCAGCTTAAGTGGGAGGGCCCTCGGTGAGCAGTTCTTC. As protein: CASSLSGRALGEQFF.

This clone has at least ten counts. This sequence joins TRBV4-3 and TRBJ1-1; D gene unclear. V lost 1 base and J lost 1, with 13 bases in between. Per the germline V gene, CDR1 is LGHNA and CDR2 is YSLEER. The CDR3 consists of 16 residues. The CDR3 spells CASSQAYGSSNTEAFF. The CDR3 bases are TGCGCCAGCAGCCAAGCATACGGGTCATCGAACACTGAAGCTTTCTTT.

DNA for the CDR3: TGTGCCAGCTCAATCACAGCAATAGGCAATCAGCCCCAGCATTTT. As protein: CASSITAIGNQPQHF. The chain has TRBV18 and TRBJ1-5; D gene uncertain. Trimming cost V 5 bases and J 2 bases, with 13 bases left between them. CDR1 and CDR2 from the germline V gene are KGHSH and LQKENI. CDR3 length: 15 amino acids. Full variable domain (missing parts from reference TRBV18 and TRBJ1-5): NAGVMQNPRHLVRRRGQEARLRCSPMKGHSHVYWYRQLPEEGLKFMVYLQKENIIDESGMPKERFSAEFPKEGPSILRIQQVVRGDSAAYFCASSITAIGNQPQHFGDGTRLSIL.